This is a list of T cell receptor beta chains from one sample in a study of cytomegalovirus exposure and HLA in healthy donors. Produced via immunoSEQ multiplex PCR; TCRdb's table is partial and in-frame only. Of some 84,000 clones detected, 63% appear once; the ten largest clones hold approximately 15%. The specimen sequenced was PBMCs. The receptors originated from a woman aged 40 to 49 in good health and CMV-seropositive. CDR3s include the opening cysteine and the closing phenylalanine or tryptophan.

>TRBV6-6
CASSYTQVEKPQHF
>TRBV5-1
CASSPTDTGELFF
>TRBV9
CASSVEGRGWQETQYF
>TRBV7-9
CASSLSGYEQYF
>TRBV18
CASSPQGAAYEQYF
>TRBV6-1
CASARGGITDTQYF
>TRBV2
CASTPDRTSYNEQFF
>TRBV10-3
CAISESVQGRETQYF
>TRBV6-5
CASRGDREGEQYF
>TRBV5-6
CASSRGTGGFVTGELFF
>TRBV18
CASSLRQGATNEKLFF
>TRBV2
CASSLQGNEKLFF
>TRBV12-5
CASGLVGQGENGYTF
>TRBV10-3
CAISSPGGGYGYTF
>TRBV28
CASKLAGAGTGELFF
>TRBV9
CASSLAGQGDNEQFF
>TRBV11-2
CASSARDRGNTEAFF
>TRBV9
CASSTGQGADTQYF
>TRBV29-1
CSANIDRNTGELFF
>TRBV19
CASSILAGVNEQYF
>TRBV5-1
CASSLEGSTEAFF
>TRBV27
CASSLAGGFSEQYF
>TRBV11-1
CASSTRQGANTEAFF
>TRBV19
CASRYLLAGEGNEQFF
>TRBV9
CASSPELAGVTDTQYF
>TRBV7-9
CASSSTENTEAFF